This T cell receptor beta chain emerged from a study of T cells after yellow fever vaccination. Only a few counts were recorded for this clonotype. The authors made TCR cDNA by 5'RACE template switching, adding a universal primer site and UMIs. TCRdb recomputed calls from the 5' RACE reads with MiXCR, one row per CDR3 protein. The table includes 250,000 to 400,000 distinct CDR3 sequences, roughly 4.3% detected once. This sequence originates from a man in his late teens or twenties who received the YFV17D yellow fever vaccine. The specimen comprised PBMCs, sampled 15 days after the yellow fever booster vaccination.

Here the CDR3 DNA reads TGCGCCAGCAGCTCGGGGCCAGCTAACTATGGCTACACCTTC. Its protein product is CASSSGPANYGYTF. J is TRBJ1-2 and V is TRBV5-1; D is perhaps TRBD1 (5 bases). Germline V gives CDR1 SGHRS, CDR2 YFSETQ. The CDR3 runs 14 residues. The V gene lost 3 bases and the J gene lost 0 bases, with 9 bases spanning the gap.